These 14 T cell receptor beta chains share one sample of origin, sequenced in a study of blood T cell repertoires in COVID-19 (TCRdb year 2020). The library was prepared using the immunoSEQ multiplex PCR assay. The table comes from immuneACCESS by way of TCRdb, which keeps in-frame sequences with V and J called. Part of the clones is missing from these tables; in studies checked, under half for an unresolved V gene and the rest for unknown reasons. The sample table contains 250,000 or so clones; only one count was recorded for approximately 89% of them. Of the sample, approximately 2.5% is held by the ten largest clones. Sequencing was carried out using PBMCs or T cells enriched from blood (not recorded which). The receptors here all came from a woman in her late teens or twenties who had recovered from COVID-19.

On this clone itself: Since a much larger clone is just one base distant, this may be a read error. The V gene is TRBV4-3, the J gene TRBJ2-7; 8 nucleotides line up with TRBD1. In germline, CDR1 is LGHNA, CDR2 YSLEER. The CDR3 extends over 16 amino acids. V gave up 1 base and J gave up 1 base; unmatched junction bases: 6. CDR3: CASSQGATGESYEQYF. The CDR3 DNA reads TGCGCCAGCAGCCAAGGTGCGACAGGGGAGTCCTACGAGCAGTACTTC.

The V call is TRBV2, the J call TRBJ1-6, with 8 bases fitting TRBD1. The CDR3 has 13 residues. Trimming at V came to 10 bases and at J to 8 bases, leaving 7 bases not matched to a gene. The germline V gene encodes CDR1 SNHLY and CDR2 FYNNEI. CDR3 coding DNA: TGTGCCACCTATCAGGGGGCGTATTCACCCCTCCACTTT. Encoded protein: CATYQGAYSPLHF.

The chain couples TRBV6-5 to TRBJ1-5; no firm D call. V dropped 5 bases and J dropped 6 bases, with 17 bases sitting between them. Germline CDR1 and CDR2: MNHEY and SVGAGI. The CDR3 loop spans 15 amino acids. The CDR3, as DNA: TGTGCCAGCAGTCCGACTACATTACTTAGTCAGCCCCAGCATTTT. Amino acid sequence: CASSPTTLLSQPQHF.

This clone was seen only once. This rearrangement joins TRBV7-9 to TRBJ2-3, with TRBD2 matching 9 bases. CDR3 size: 15 residues. With V trimmed by 4 bases and J by 3 bases, 5 bases remained unmatched. Germline CDR1 reads SEHNR; CDR2 reads FQNEAQ (reference sequence). The CDR3 DNA reads as TGTGCCAGCAGCTGGGCGGGGGGGCCAACAGATACGCAGTATTTT. This codes for CASSWAGGPTDTQYF.

The V and J genes are TRBV6-1 and TRBJ1-2; TRBD1 agrees at 8 bases. The CDR3 is 19 amino acids. V lost 3 bases and J lost 2; bases outside the gene matches: 17. Germline values: CDR1 MNHNS, CDR2 SASEGT. CDR3 sequence reads: CASSEADGQGWLLNYGYTF. The CDR3 DNA is TGTGCCAGCAGTGAGGCGGACGGACAGGGATGGTTGCTCAACTATGGCTACACCTTC.

The gene calls are TRBV11-2 and TRBJ1-3; no clear D gene. The V gene lost 1 base and the J gene lost 0 bases, with 7 bases spanning the gap. The CDR3 has 15 amino acids. CDR1 is SGHAT, CDR2 FQNNGV, per germline. In nucleotides, the CDR3 is TGTGCCAGCAGCTTAGCCGGTAACTCTGGAAACACCATATATTTT. Translation: CASSLAGNSGNTIYF. Combining the CDR3 with reference TRBV11-2 and TRBJ1-3 gives the whole variable domain EAGVAQSPRYKIIEKRQSVAFWCNPISGHATLYWYQQILGQGPKLLIQFQNNGVVDDSQLPKDRFSAERLKGVDSTLKIQPAKLEDSAVYLCASSLAGNSGNTIYFGEGSWLTVV.

The gene calls are TRBV13 and TRBJ2-2; TRBD2 is a possible D gene (5 bases). V lost 5 bases and J lost 0, with 22 bases in between. This CDR3 contains 19 residues. Germline loops: CDR1 PRHDT, CDR2 FYEKMQ (reference sequence). The CDR3 region has the DNA TGTGCCAGCAGCCCTAGCCCTGCCTTGATGCGCACGAACACCGGGGAGCTGTTTTTT. Protein sequence: CASSPSPALMRTNTGELFF.

The rearrangement uses TRBV18 and TRBJ2-1; 7 bases match TRBD1. V trimming: 5 bases; J trimming: 8 bases; junction bases outside the gene matches: 9. Germline values: CDR1 KGHSH, CDR2 LQKENI. The CDR3 loop spans 14 amino acids. The CDR3 protein is CASSAYRGEYEQFF. CDR3 nucleotide sequence: TGTGCCAGCTCAGCGTACAGGGGAGAATATGAGCAGTTCTTC.

The chain joins TRBV30 to TRBJ1-2, with 8 bases identical to TRBD1. This CDR3 region has 12 residues. The germline CDR1 and CDR2 sequences are GTSNPN and SVGIG (reference sequence). V shed 2 bases and J 8 bases; nucleotides not matched to a gene: 4. This CDR3 reads CAWSKDRGGYTF. Here the CDR3 DNA reads TGTGCCTGGAGTAAAGACAGGGGCGGCTACACCTTC.

The chain has TRBV3-1 (or the pseudogene TRBV3-2) and TRBJ2-3; D not resolved. Germline V CDR1 and CDR2: LGHDT, YNNKEL (reference sequence). V was pared by 2 bases and J by 4 bases, with 10 bases between. This CDR3 has 14 residues. The CDR3 region is CASSQRLESDTQYF. CDR3 coding DNA: TGTGCCAGCAGCCAACGGTTAGAATCAGATACGCAGTATTTT.

The rearrangement links TRBV9 to TRBJ1-6; D gene unclear. Germline CDR1 is SGDLS and CDR2 is YYNGEE. The CDR3 has 16 amino acids. Trimming shortened V by 0 bases and J by 0 bases, and 7 bases separated the two germline ends. CDR3 sequence reads: CASSVGADSYNSPLHF. As DNA, the CDR3 is TGTGCCAGCAGCGTAGGGGCTGACTCCTATAATTCACCCCTCCACTTT.

V usage is TRBV6-6 and J usage is TRBJ1-2; TRBD1 matches 7 bases. Trimming cost V 7 bases and J 0 bases; bases outside gene matches: 5. There are 14 residues in the CDR3. CDR1 and CDR2 (germline): MNHNY, SVGAGI (reference sequence). The chain's CDR3 is CASIPDRANYGYTF. In DNA form, the CDR3 reads TGTGCCAGCATCCCAGACAGGGCTAACTATGGCTACACCTTC.

J is TRBJ2-2 and V is TRBV5-5; TRBD2 might be the D (5 bases). This CDR3 comprises 14 residues. Germline V gives CDR1 SGHKS, CDR2 YYEKEE (reference sequence). Trimming removed 7 bases from V and 1 base from J, with 11 bases in between. CDR3: CASRRVRNTGELFF. CDR3 coding DNA: TGTGCCAGCCGGCGGGTCAGGAACACCGGGGAGCTGTTTTTT.

V is TRBV13 and J is TRBJ2-5; D may be TRBD1 (5 bases). CDR1 is PRHDT, CDR2 FYEKMQ, per germline (reference sequence). Trimming pared 4 bases from V and 2 bases from J, leaving 17 bases between. The length of the CDR3 is 16 residues. This CDR3 reads CASSSGQMKLQETQYF. CDR3 in DNA: TGTGCCAGCAGCTCAGGACAAATGAAATTACAAGAGACCCAGTACTTC. The whole variable domain, filled in from reference TRBV13 and TRBJ2-5, reads AAGVIQSPRHLIKEKRETATLKCYPIPRHDTVYWYQQGPGQDPQFLISFYEKMQSDKGSIPDRFSAQQFSDYHSELNMSSLELGDSALYFCASSSGQMKLQETQYFGPGTRLLVL.